This T cell receptor beta chain was recorded in a study of shared clonotypes between healthy human individuals. TCRdb's copy holds only in-frame clones and misses some; the assay was immunoSEQ multiplex PCR. The table has some 1,100,000 clones, approximately 80% seen once. Trimming stripped 6 bases from V and 7 bases from J, with 15 bases between. CDR1 is MNHNY, CDR2 SVGAGI, per germline (reference sequence). The CDR3 covers 13 residues. J is TRBJ1-2 and V is TRBV6-6, with D possibly TRBD1 on 5 matching bases. The sequencing input was memory CD4+ T cells from PBMCs. As for subset: CD45RA-negative fraction. The sequence derives from a man aged 18 to 29 in good health. Some clones in this sample may be carry-over from other donors' samples. CDR3 nucleotide sequence: TGTGCCAGCAGCCTACGAAGGGACGGTGGCTACACCTTC. Protein sequence: CASSLRRDGGYTF.